These T cell receptor beta chains were read from a single sample in a study of blood T cell repertoires in COVID-19. The data were produced by immunoSEQ multiplex PCR, yet TCRdb's version contains in-frame clones alone and is incomplete. The sample lists 150,000 to 190,000 clones, roughly 84% occurring once. Material for sequencing was peripheral blood. These receptors were collected from a woman aged 60-75 years with COVID-19, enrolled during active disease. Each CDR3 is given with its conserved first and last residue. D genes are given only for firm matches. Some rows have no size entry. The others give once, few or many, or a class for an expanded clone.

clone size,J gene,D gene,V gene,CDR3 protein,CDR3 DNA
NA,TRBJ1-3,NA,TRBV30,CAWYGLREGAIYF,TGTGCCTGGTACGGACTCCGGGAGGGGGCCATATATTTT
NA,TRBJ1-2,NA,TRBV18,CASSPSGTYGYTF,TGTGCCAGCTCACCGTCCGGGACTTATGGCTACACCTTC
NA,TRBJ2-2,NA,TRBV18,CASSPVRIGGELFF,TGTGCCAGCTCACCAGTCCGAATTGGTGGCGAGCTGTTTTTT
NA,TRBJ2-3,NA,TRBV7-2,CASSLVGGRPDTQYF,TGTGCCAGCAGCTTAGTGGGGGGGCGACCAGATACGCAGTATTTT
NA,TRBJ2-1,TRBD1,TRBV6-6,CASSATGASYNEQFF,TGTGCCAGCAGTGCTACAGGGGCAAGTTACAATGAGCAGTTCTTC
once,TRBJ2-2,NA,TRBV14,CASSRAVTGELFF,TGTGCCAGCAGCCGCGCGGTCACCGGGGAGCTGTTTTTT
NA,TRBJ1-5,NA,TRBV30,CAWSVQSNQPQHF,TGTGCCTGGAGTGTACAAAGCAATCAGCCCCAGCATTTT
NA,TRBJ1-2,NA,TRBV6-4,CASSAIGDLRRSYGYTF,TGTGCCAGCAGTGCCATAGGGGATTTGCGGCGTAGCTATGGCTACACCTTC
NA,TRBJ1-1,NA,TRBV18,CASSMQEMNTEAFF,TGTGCCAGCTCGATGCAGGAAATGAACACTGAAGCTTTCTTT
NA,TRBJ2-1,NA,TRBV9,CASSEDSYNEQFF,TGTGCCAGCAGCGAGGACAGCTACAATGAGCAGTTCTTC
NA,TRBJ1-5,NA,TRBV6-5,CASSSRERQPQHF,TGTGCCAGCAGTAGCCGAGAGCGACAGCCCCAGCATTTT
NA,TRBJ1-1,TRBD1,TRBV19,CASSTGQGRNTEAFF,TGTGCCAGTAGCACTGGACAGGGCAGAAACACTGAAGCTTTCTTT
NA,TRBJ1-1,TRBD1,TRBV9,CASTRTGNTEAFF,TGTGCCAGCACCAGGACAGGGAACACTGAAGCTTTCTTT
NA,TRBJ1-2,NA,TRBV3-1/TRBV3-2,CASSEWTDYGYTF,TGTGCCAGCAGCGAATGGACAGACTATGGCTACACCTTC
NA,TRBJ2-1,TRBD2,TRBV5-4,CASSSSGRDEQFF,TGTGCCAGCAGTAGTAGCGGGAGGGATGAGCAGTTCTTC
NA,TRBJ2-1,NA,TRBV5-1,CASSSRNRVSGNEQFF,TGCGCCAGCAGCTCCAGAAACAGGGTATCGGGCAATGAGCAGTTCTTC
few,TRBJ1-1,NA,TRBV2,CASSDRGMNTEAFF,TGTGCCAGCAGTGATAGAGGAATGAACACTGAAGCTTTCTTT
NA,TRBJ2-5,TRBD2,TRBV24-1,CATRRGGRETQYF,TGTGCCACCAGGCGGGGGGGCCGCGAGACCCAGTACTTC
NA,TRBJ2-2,TRBD2,TRBV5-1,CASSLGSGVMSGELFF,TGCGCCAGCAGCTTGGGGAGCGGGGTCATGTCCGGGGAGCTGTTTTTT
NA,TRBJ2-1,TRBD2,TRBV29-1,CSAQTSFYNEQFF,TGCAGCGCCCAGACTAGCTTTTACAATGAGCAGTTCTTC
NA,TRBJ1-2,NA,TRBV19,CASGAQGTGDGYTF,TGTGCCAGTGGGGCTCAGGGGACCGGGGATGGCTACACCTTC
NA,TRBJ1-2,NA,TRBV20-1,CSASLGQTNYGYTF,TGCAGTGCTAGTCTAGGACAGACAAACTATGGCTACACCTTC
NA,TRBJ2-3,NA,TRBV2,CASSVRLTDTQYF,TGTGCCAGCAGTGTCAGACTCACAGATACGCAGTATTTT
NA,TRBJ1-3,NA,TRBV18,CASSLQGHSSGNTIYF,TGTGCCAGCTCATTACAGGGTCACAGCTCTGGAAACACCATATATTTT
once,TRBJ2-5,NA,TRBV2,CASSSGQSRTQYF,TGTGCCAGCAGCTCCGGACAGTCACGGACCCAGTACTTC
NA,TRBJ2-3,TRBD2,TRBV2,CASIAGGGTDTQYF,TGTGCCAGCATAGCGGGGGGAGGAACAGATACGCAGTATTTT
once,TRBJ2-7,TRBD2,TRBV19,CASKASGTYEQYF,TGTGCCAGTAAGGCTAGCGGTACTTACGAGCAGTACTTC
NA,TRBJ1-1,TRBD1,TRBV14,CASSQEGQGWMNTEAFF,TGTGCCAGCAGCCAAGAGGGACAGGGGTGGATGAACACTGAAGCTTTCTTT
NA,TRBJ1-5,NA,TRBV19,CASSIDRALGQPQHF,TGTGCCAGTAGTATAGACAGGGCCCTTGGTCAACCCCAGCATTTT
NA,TRBJ1-5,TRBD1,TRBV7-9,CASSRTGGNQPQHF,TGTGCCAGCAGCCGGACAGGCGGCAATCAGCCCCAGCATTTT
NA,TRBJ1-3,NA,TRBV10-3,CAISDGLTRGSSGNTIYF,TGTGCCATCAGTGATGGTTTAACTCGAGGCAGCTCTGGAAACACCATATATTTT
NA,TRBJ2-7,NA,TRBV12-3/TRBV12-4,CASSSAYEQYF,TGTGCCAGCAGTTCCGCCTACGAGCAGTACTTC
NA,TRBJ1-6,NA,TRBV5-1,CASSLESSYNSPLHF,TGCGCCAGCAGCTTGGAGAGTTCCTATAATTCACCCCTCCACTTT
once,TRBJ2-3,TRBD2,TRBV10-3,CAITSGTSNTQYF,TGTGCCATCACGTCCGGGACTAGTAATACGCAGTATTTT
NA,TRBJ2-3,NA,TRBV7-9,CASSLAQGTDTQYF,TGTGCCAGCAGCTTAGCCCAGGGGACAGATACGCAGTATTTT
NA,TRBJ2-2,TRBD1,TRBV9,CASSVGRTGRNTGELFF,TGTGCCAGCAGCGTAGGGCGGACAGGGAGGAACACCGGGGAGCTGTTTTTT
NA,TRBJ1-2,NA,TRBV6-6,CASSYSLGGSAYTF,TGTGCCAGCAGTTACTCCCTAGGAGGGTCGGCCTACACCTTC
NA,TRBJ2-5,TRBD2,TRBV7-9,CASSSGGTSGPETQYF,TGTGCCAGCAGCTCAGGCGGGACTAGCGGCCCTGAGACCCAGTACTTC
NA,TRBJ2-7,TRBD2,TRBV5-1,CASTRQAGPSYEQYF,TGCGCCAGCACCAGACAAGCGGGACCCTCCTACGAGCAGTACTTC
NA,TRBJ1-1,NA,TRBV7-3,CASSLRAGENTEAFF,TGTGCCAGCAGCTTAAGGGCAGGGGAGAACACTGAAGCTTTCTTT
NA,TRBJ1-2,TRBD1,TRBV18,CASSPSQGARGYTF,TGTGCCAGCTCACCATCCCAGGGGGCTCGGGGCTACACCTTC
NA,TRBJ2-1,TRBD1,TRBV11-3,CASSTSRTGFAEQFF,TGTGCCAGCAGCACGTCACGGACAGGGTTTGCGGAGCAGTTCTTC
NA,TRBJ1-2,TRBD1,TRBV11-2,CASSSLQGIYGYTF,TGTGCCAGCAGCTCCCTACAGGGGATCTATGGCTACACCTTC
NA,TRBJ1-5,NA,TRBV7-2,CASSFKGGDQPQHF,TGTGCCAGCAGCTTTAAGGGCGGGGATCAGCCCCAGCATTTT
NA,TRBJ1-2,TRBD1,TRBV15,CATSRAGGNYGYTF,TGTGCCACCAGCAGGGCAGGGGGGAACTATGGCTACACCTTC
NA,TRBJ2-7,TRBD2,TRBV6-5,CATRTSGAYEQYF,TGTGCCACCCGGACTAGCGGGGCCTACGAGCAGTACTTC
NA,TRBJ1-2,TRBD1,TRBV5-5,CASSSTTGDYGYTF,TGTGCCAGCAGCTCCACGACAGGGGACTATGGCTACACCTTC
NA,TRBJ1-3,NA,TRBV18,CASSTGTLPGNTIYF,TGTGCCAGCTCAACAGGGACATTACCTGGAAACACCATATATTTT
once,TRBJ1-3,NA,TRBV30,CAWVIYSGNTIYF,TGTGCCTGGGTGATCTACTCTGGAAACACCATATATTTT
NA,TRBJ1-5,NA,TRBV9,CASSVGLAEPQHF,TGTGCCAGCAGCGTAGGACTGGCGGAACCCCAGCATTTT
NA,TRBJ1-5,NA,TRBV6-2/TRBV6-3,CASSSATGQHF,TGTGCCAGCAGTTCGGCCACGGGCCAGCATTTT
NA,TRBJ2-3,TRBD2,TRBV5-1,CASSLGPSGSTDTQYF,TGCGCCAGCAGCTTGGGTCCTAGCGGCAGCACAGATACGCAGTATTTT
NA,TRBJ1-5,NA,TRBV7-2,CASRLVGNSNQPQHF,TGTGCCAGCAGACTAGTCGGTAATAGCAATCAGCCCCAGCATTTT
NA,TRBJ2-5,TRBD1,TRBV24-1,CATSDSGTGYETQYF,TGTGCCACCAGTGATTCCGGGACAGGGTATGAGACCCAGTACTTC
NA,TRBJ2-1,TRBD2,TRBV29-1,CSVTLTSGRYNEQFF,TGCAGCGTTACGCTGACTAGCGGGCGTTACAATGAGCAGTTCTTC
NA,TRBJ1-6,TRBD1,TRBV6-1,CASSESRDRNSALHF,TGTGCCAGCAGTGAATCCCGGGACAGGAATTCAGCCCTCCACTTT
NA,TRBJ1-6,NA,TRBV3-1/TRBV3-2,CASSLRRGNPLHF,TGTGCCAGCAGTCTAAGGCGGGGGAACCCCCTCCACTTT
NA,TRBJ2-3,NA,TRBV6-2/TRBV6-3,CASSTRLTRTDTQYF,TGTGCCAGCAGTACCCGACTCACCCGCACAGATACGCAGTATTTT